Shown below are 3 T cell receptor beta chains from a single sample sequenced in a study of shared clonotypes between healthy human individuals. Generated by immunoSEQ multiplex PCR, the TCRdb table keeps only in-frame clones and is missing some. Of roughly 640,000 clones in the sample, 74% were seen once. The sequencing input was memory CD4+ T cells sorted from blood. The subset: CD45RA-negative fraction. These TCRs come from a woman aged 25-40 years in good health.

The chain uses TRBV4-1 and TRBJ1-2; no reliable D call. Per the germline V gene, CDR1 is MGHRA and CDR2 is YSYEKL. Trimming shortened V by 4 bases and J by 3 bases, and 12 bases separated the two germline ends. The CDR3 runs to 14 residues. The CDR3 loop is CASSPSPGDYGYTF. CDR3 nucleotide sequence: TGCGCCAGCAGCCCCTCTCCCGGGGACTATGGCTACACCTTC.

The rearrangement uses TRBV15 and TRBJ2-1; 8 bases are a match to TRBD1. Germline lookup yields CDR1 LNHNV and CDR2 YYDKDF (reference sequence). The CDR3 covers 13 residues. After removal of 8 bases from V and 7 bases from J, the junction contained 7 bases not matched to a gene. The CDR3 DNA sequence: TGTGCCACCGCCCGACAGGGGAGGAATGAGCAGTTCTTC. Its protein product is CATARQGRNEQFF. The full variable domain, with the rest looked up from reference TRBV15 and TRBJ2-1, is DAMVIQNPRYQVTQFGKPVTLSCSQTLNHNVMYWYQQKSSQAPKLLFHYYDKDFNNEADTPDNFQSRRPNTSFCFLDIRSPGLGDTAMYLCATARQGRNEQFFGPGTRLTVL.

This chain uses TRBV27 with TRBJ2-1, with TRBD2 identical over 11 bases. With 2 bases clipped from V and 5 bases from J, the junction kept 5 bases outside the gene matches. CDR1 and CDR2 (germline): MNHEY, SMNVEV (reference sequence). The CDR3 is 16 amino acids. The DNA for the CDR3 is TGTGCCAGCAGTTTAAGGTCGACTAGCGGGAACAATGAGCAGTTCTTC. Its translation: CASSLRSTSGNNEQFF.